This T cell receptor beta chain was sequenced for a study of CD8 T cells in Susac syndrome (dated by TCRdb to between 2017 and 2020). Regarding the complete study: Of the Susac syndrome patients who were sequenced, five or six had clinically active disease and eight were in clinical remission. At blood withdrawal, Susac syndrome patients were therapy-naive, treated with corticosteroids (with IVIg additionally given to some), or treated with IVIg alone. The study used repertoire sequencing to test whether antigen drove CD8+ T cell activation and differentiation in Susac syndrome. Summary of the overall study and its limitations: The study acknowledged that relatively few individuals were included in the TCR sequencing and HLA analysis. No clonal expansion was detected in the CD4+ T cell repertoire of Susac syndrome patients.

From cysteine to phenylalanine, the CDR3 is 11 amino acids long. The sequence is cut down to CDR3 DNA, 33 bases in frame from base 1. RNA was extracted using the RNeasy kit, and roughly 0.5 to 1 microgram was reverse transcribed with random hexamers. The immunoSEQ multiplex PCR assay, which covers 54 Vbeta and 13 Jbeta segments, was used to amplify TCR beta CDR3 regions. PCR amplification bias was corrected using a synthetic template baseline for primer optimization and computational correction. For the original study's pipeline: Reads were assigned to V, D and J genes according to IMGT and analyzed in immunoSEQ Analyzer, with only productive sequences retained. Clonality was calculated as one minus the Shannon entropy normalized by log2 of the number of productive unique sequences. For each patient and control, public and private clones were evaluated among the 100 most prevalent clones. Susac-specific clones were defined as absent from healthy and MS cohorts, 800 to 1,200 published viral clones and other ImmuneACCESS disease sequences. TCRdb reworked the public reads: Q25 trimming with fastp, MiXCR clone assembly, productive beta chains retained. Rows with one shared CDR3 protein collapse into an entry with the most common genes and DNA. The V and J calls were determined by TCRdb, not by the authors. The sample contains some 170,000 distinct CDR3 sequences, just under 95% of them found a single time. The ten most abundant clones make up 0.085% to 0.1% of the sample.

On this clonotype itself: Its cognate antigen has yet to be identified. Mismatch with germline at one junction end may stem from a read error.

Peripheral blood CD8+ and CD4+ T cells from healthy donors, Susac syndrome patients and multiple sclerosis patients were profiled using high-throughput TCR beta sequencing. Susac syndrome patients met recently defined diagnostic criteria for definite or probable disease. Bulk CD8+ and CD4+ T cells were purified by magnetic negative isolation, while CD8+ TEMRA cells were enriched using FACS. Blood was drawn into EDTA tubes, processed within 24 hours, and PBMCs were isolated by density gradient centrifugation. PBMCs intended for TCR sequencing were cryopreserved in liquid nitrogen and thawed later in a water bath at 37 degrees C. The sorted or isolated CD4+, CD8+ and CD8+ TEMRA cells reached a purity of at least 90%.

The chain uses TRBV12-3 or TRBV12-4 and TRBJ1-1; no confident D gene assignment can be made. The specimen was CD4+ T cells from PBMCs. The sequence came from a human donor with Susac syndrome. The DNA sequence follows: TGTGCCAGCAGCCGTGGGGAAGTCTTGCTCTTT. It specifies CASSRGEVLLF.